The clone carrying this T cell receptor (beta chain) was seen once. These data come from a study of blood T cell repertoires in COVID-19. Study background: PBMCs, B-cell-depleted T cells, or T cells were the source of the cDNA or gDNA that made up the material.

Germline V lookup: CDR1 SGHDT, CDR2 YYEEEE. With V trimmed by 0 bases and J by 7 bases, 7 bases remained unmatched. This CDR3 comprises 16 residues. Enrollees, about 18 to 90 years old, lived in 24 US areas. Categorization into cohorts depended on clinical history that participants reported. Those designated as exposed participants met a COVID-19 case within 2 weeks before study entry. Only in-frame clones appear in the TCRdb table, and some are missing; sequencing was by immunoSEQ multiplex PCR. The data hold fewer than 300,000 clones, with around 84% observed a single time. The source material was PBMCs or T cells enriched from blood (not recorded which). The chain employs TRBV5-6 and TRBJ1-6; TRBD1 agrees at 7 bases. The source is a man aged 40-50 years who had been exposed to COVID-19. Here the CDR3 reads CASSLGTGGLNSPLHF. CDR3 coding DNA: TGTGCCAGCAGCTTGGGGACAGGTGGCCTCAATTCACCCCTCCACTTT.